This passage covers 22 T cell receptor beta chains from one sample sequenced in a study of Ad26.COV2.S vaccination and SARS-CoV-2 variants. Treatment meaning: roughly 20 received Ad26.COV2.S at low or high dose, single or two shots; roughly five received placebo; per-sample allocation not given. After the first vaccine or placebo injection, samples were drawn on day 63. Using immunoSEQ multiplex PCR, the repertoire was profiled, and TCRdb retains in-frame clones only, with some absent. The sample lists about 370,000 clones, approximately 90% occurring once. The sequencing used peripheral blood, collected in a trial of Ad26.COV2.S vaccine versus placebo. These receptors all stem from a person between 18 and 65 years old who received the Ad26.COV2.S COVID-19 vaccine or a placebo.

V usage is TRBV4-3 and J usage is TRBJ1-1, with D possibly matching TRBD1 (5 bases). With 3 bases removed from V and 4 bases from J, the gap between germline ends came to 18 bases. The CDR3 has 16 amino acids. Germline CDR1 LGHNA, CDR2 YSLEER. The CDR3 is CASSQDLGRRGTEAFF. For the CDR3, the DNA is TGCGCCAGCAGCCAGGACCTCGGACGGAGGGGCACTGAAGCTTTCTTT.

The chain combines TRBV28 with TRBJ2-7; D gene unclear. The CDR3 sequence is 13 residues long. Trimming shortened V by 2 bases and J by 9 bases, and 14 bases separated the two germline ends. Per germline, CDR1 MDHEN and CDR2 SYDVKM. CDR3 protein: CASSLGGVSGQYF. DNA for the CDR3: TGTGCCAGCAGTTTAGGTGGGGTCTCCGGGCAGTACTTC.

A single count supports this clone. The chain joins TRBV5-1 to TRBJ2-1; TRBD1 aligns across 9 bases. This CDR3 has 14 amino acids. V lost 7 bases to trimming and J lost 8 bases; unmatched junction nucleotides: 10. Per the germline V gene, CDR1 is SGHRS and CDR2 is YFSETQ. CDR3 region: CASLSGTGSDEQFF. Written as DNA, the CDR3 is TGCGCCAGCCTATCCGGGACAGGGAGCGATGAGCAGTTCTTC.

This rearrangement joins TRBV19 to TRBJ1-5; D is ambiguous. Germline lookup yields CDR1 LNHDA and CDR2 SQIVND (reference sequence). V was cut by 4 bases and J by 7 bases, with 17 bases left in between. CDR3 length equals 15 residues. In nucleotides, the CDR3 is TGTGCCAGTAGTACAGAAGTTCTGTTTAGACAGCCCCAGCATTTT. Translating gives CASSTEVLFRQPQHF.

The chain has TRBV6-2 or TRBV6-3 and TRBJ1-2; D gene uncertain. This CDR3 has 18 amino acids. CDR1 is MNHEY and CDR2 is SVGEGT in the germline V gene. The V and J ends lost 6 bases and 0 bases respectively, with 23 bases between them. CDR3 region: CASSPRDGRTAPNYGYTF. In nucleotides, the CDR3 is TGTGCCAGCAGCCCACGGGATGGTCGTACAGCACCTAACTATGGCTACACCTTC.

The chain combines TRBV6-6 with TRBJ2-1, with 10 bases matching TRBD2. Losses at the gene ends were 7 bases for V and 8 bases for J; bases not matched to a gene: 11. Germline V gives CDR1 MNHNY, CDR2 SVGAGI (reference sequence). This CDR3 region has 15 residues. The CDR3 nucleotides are TGTGCCAGCAACCAAAAAGCGGGGGGGCGGTATGAGCAGTTCTTC. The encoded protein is CASNQKAGGRYEQFF.

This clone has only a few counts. The CDR3 coding sequence is TGTGCCAGCAGCTTACTGGGGGGCGTACGGGAGCAGTTCTTC. It encodes CASSLLGGVREQFF. The J gene is TRBJ2-1, the V gene TRBV7-2; D assignment may be TRBD1 or TRBD2 (6 bases each). V shed 2 bases and J shed 10 bases, with 15 bases lying between them. The CDR3 has 14 amino acids. Germline CDR1 SGHTA, CDR2 FQGNSA. The variable domain in full, with the rest retrieved from reference TRBV7-2 and TRBJ2-1, is GAGVSQSPSNKVTEKGKDVELRCDPISGHTALYWYRQSLGQGLEFLIYFQGNSAPDKSGLPSDRFSAERTGGSVSTLTIQRTQQEDSAVYLCASSLLGGVREQFFGPGTRLTVL.

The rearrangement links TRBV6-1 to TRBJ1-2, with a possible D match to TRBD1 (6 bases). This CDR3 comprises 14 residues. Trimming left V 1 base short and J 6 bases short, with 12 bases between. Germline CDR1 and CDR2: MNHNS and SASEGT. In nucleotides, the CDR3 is TGTGCCAGCAGTGAAGGAAACAGGGTCGATGGCTACACCTTC. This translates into CASSEGNRVDGYTF.

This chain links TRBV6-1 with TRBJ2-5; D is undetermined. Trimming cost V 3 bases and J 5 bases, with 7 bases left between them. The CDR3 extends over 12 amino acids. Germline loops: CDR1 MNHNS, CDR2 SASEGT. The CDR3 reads CASSEIRETQYF. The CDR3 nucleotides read TGTGCCAGCAGTGAGATAAGGGAGACCCAGTACTTC.

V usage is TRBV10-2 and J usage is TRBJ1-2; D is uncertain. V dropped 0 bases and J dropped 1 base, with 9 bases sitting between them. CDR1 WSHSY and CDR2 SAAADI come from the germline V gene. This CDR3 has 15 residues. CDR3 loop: CASSESTQDNYGYTF. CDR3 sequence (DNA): TGCGCCAGCAGTGAGTCGACTCAGGATAACTATGGCTACACCTTC.

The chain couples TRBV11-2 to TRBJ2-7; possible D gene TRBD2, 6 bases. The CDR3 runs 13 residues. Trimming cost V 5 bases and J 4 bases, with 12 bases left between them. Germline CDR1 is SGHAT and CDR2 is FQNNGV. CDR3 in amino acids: CASSPSGGYEQYF. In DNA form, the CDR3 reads TGTGCCAGCAGCCCGTCTGGGGGGTACGAGCAGTACTTC.

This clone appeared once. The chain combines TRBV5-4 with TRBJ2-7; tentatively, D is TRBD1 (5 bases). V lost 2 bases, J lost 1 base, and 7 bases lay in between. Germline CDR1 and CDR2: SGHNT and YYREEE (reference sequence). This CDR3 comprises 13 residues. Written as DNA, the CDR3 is TGTGCCAGCAGCTTTAGGGGTTCCTACGAGCAGTACTTC. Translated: CASSFRGSYEQYF. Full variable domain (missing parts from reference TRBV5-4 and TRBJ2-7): ETGVTQSPTHLIKTRGQQVTLRCSSQSGHNTVSWYQQALGQGPQFIFQYYREEENGRGNFPPRFSGLQFPNYSSELNVNALELDDSALYLCASSFRGSYEQYFGPGTRLTVT.

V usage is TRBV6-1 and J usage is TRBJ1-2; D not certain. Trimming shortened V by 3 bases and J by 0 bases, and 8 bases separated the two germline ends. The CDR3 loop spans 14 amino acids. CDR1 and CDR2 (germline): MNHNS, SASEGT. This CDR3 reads CASSETSANYGYTF. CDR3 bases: TGTGCCAGCAGTGAGACGAGTGCTAACTATGGCTACACCTTC.

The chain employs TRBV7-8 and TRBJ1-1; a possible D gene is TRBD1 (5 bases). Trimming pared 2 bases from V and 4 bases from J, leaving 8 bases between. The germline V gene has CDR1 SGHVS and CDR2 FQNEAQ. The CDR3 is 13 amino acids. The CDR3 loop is CASSLRGGTEAFF. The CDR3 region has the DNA TGTGCCAGCAGCTTACGGGGGGGCACTGAAGCTTTCTTT. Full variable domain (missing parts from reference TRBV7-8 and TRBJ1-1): GAGVSQSPRYKVAKRGQDVALRCDPISGHVSLFWYQQALGQGPEFLTYFQNEAQLDKSGLPSDRFFAERPEGSVSTLKIQRTQQEDSAVYLCASSLRGGTEAFFGQGTRLTVV.

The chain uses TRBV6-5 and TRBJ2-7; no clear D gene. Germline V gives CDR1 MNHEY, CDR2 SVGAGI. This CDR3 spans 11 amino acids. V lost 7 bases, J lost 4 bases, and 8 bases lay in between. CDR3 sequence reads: CASTLGYEQYF. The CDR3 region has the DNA TGTGCCAGCACCCTCGGGTACGAGCAGTACTTC.

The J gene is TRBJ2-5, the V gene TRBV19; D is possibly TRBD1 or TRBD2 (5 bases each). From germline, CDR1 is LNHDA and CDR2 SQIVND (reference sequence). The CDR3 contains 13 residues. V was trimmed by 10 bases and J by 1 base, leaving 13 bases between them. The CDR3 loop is CATGHGLQETQYF. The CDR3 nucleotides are TGTGCCACAGGACACGGACTCCAAGAGACCCAGTACTTC.

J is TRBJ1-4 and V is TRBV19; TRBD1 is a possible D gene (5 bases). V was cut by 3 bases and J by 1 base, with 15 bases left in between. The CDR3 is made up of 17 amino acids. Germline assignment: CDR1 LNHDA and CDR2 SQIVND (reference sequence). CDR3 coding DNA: TGTGCCAGTAGTATCGGGCAGGGTTTTGGAACTAATGAAAAACTGTTTTTT. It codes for CASSIGQGFGTNEKLFF.

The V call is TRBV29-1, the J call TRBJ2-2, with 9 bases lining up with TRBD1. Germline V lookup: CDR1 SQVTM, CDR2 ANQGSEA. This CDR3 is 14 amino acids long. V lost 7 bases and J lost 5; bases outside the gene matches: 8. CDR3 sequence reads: CSAGQGGSTGELFF. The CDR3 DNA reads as TGCAGCGCGGGACAGGGTGGGTCGACCGGGGAGCTGTTTTTT.

In DNA form, the CDR3 reads TGTGCCAGCAGCTTGGTAGGGGGAAGGCGTGAAGCTTTCTTT. Translating it yields CASSLVGGRREAFF. The chain joins TRBV5-5 to TRBJ1-1, with a possible D match to TRBD1 (6 bases). Germline values: CDR1 SGHKS, CDR2 YYEKEE (reference sequence). The CDR3 length is 14 residues. With 0 bases removed from V and 7 bases from J, the gap between germline ends came to 13 bases.

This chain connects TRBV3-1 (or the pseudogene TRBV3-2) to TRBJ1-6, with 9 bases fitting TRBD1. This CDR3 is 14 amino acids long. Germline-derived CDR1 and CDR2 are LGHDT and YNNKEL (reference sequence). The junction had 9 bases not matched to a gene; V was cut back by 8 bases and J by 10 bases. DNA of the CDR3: TGTGCCAGCGGTTGGGACAGGGAAGAATCACCCCTCCACTTT. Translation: CASGWDREESPLHF.

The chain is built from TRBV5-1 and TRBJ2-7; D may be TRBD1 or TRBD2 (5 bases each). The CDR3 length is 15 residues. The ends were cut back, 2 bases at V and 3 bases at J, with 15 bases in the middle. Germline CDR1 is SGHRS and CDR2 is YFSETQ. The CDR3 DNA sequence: TGCGCCAGCAGCTTTATTGCCGGGGCCGGCTACGAGCAGTACTTC. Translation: CASSFIAGAGYEQYF.

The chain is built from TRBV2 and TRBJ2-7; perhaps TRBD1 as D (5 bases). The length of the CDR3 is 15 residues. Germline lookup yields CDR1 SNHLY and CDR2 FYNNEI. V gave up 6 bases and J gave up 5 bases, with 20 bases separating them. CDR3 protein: CASRMTAYYRNEQYF. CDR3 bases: TGTGCCAGCAGGATGACAGCGTACTACCGAAACGAGCAGTACTTC.